Listed below are T cell receptor beta chains from one sample, sequenced in a study of OX40 agonist ivuxolimab in advanced cancers. Assay: immunoSEQ multiplex PCR; the TCRdb copy retains only in-frame clones and omits some. The sample yields 30,000 or so clones, approximately 81% seen once. The starting material was CD4+ or CD8+ T cells sorted from blood, obtained in a trial of the OX40 agonist ivuxolimab. The receptors derive from an adult with an advanced solid tumor such as melanoma, head and neck, liver or kidney cancer. The CDR3 runs from the conserved cysteine through the conserved F or W.

J gene: TRBJ1-4; V gene: TRBV7-2; CDR3 protein: CASSLRGQGNEKLFF
J gene: TRBJ2-1; V gene: TRBV7-9; CDR3 protein: CASSLGSRGLNEQFF
J gene: TRBJ1-2; V gene: TRBV7-2; CDR3 protein: CASRHNRGVDGYTF
J gene: TRBJ2-7; V gene: TRBV11-2; CDR3 protein: CASTSGGAEQYF
J gene: TRBJ1-6; V gene: TRBV30; CDR3 protein: CAWSVRGGRNFNSPLHF
J gene: TRBJ1-4; V gene: TRBV6-6; CDR3 protein: CASSYVATNEKLFF
J gene: TRBJ2-2; V gene: TRBV4-1; CDR3 protein: CASSQSLAGGITGELFF
J gene: TRBJ1-5; V gene: TRBV18; CDR3 protein: CASSLKPPTGEMPQHF
J gene: TRBJ1-2; V gene: TRBV4-1; CDR3 protein: CASSQDSQGNYGYTF
J gene: TRBJ2-1; V gene: TRBV27; CDR3 protein: CASSLEGLAGGRNNYNEQFF
J gene: TRBJ2-7; V gene: TRBV6-6; CDR3 protein: CASSYSTGGAYEQYF
J gene: TRBJ2-7; V gene: TRBV18; CDR3 protein: CASSPPGARNEQYF
J gene: TRBJ2-7; V gene: TRBV7-9; CDR3 protein: CASSPPRQTTYEQYF
J gene: TRBJ1-1; V gene: TRBV5-1; CDR3 protein: CASSPDTRNTEAFF
J gene: TRBJ2-1; V gene: TRBV7-7; CDR3 protein: CASSPRDSSYNEQFF
J gene: TRBJ1-1; V gene: TRBV5-1; CDR3 protein: CASSPFGSHTEAFF
J gene: TRBJ2-7; V gene: TRBV5-1; CDR3 protein: CASSSRTVTAYEQYF
J gene: TRBJ2-7; V gene: TRBV6-5; CDR3 protein: CASSSLGAGGFYEQYF
J gene: TRBJ1-1; V gene: TRBV6-1; CDR3 protein: CASRSDGYTEAFF
J gene: TRBJ2-6; V gene: TRBV7-9; CDR3 protein: CASRPVGAGAKAGANVLTF
J gene: TRBJ1-1; V gene: TRBV30; CDR3 protein: CAWGTGGLWGTEAFF
J gene: TRBJ2-2; V gene: TRBV7-6; CDR3 protein: CASSPRGQGASGELFF
J gene: TRBJ1-4; V gene: TRBV9; CDR3 protein: CASSEGGTNEKLFF
J gene: TRBJ2-7; V gene: TRBV6-4; CDR3 protein: CASSIRPGNEQYF
J gene: TRBJ1-3; V gene: TRBV10-2; CDR3 protein: CASSLVDAGNTIYF
J gene: TRBJ2-1; V gene: TRBV21-1; CDR3 protein: CASSNLGQGTYNEQFF
J gene: TRBJ2-7; V gene: TRBV13; CDR3 protein: CASSGQGARFHEQYF
J gene: TRBJ2-7; V gene: TRBV29-1; CDR3 protein: CSVDDSAYEQYF
J gene: TRBJ2-5; V gene: TRBV5-1; CDR3 protein: CASSAGAGLLETQYF
J gene: TRBJ2-1; V gene: TRBV6-4; CDR3 protein: CASSVLAGAKNEQFF
J gene: TRBJ1-2; V gene: TRBV29-1; CDR3 protein: CSVDVMAPTNYGYTF
J gene: TRBJ1-2; V gene: TRBV6-1; CDR3 protein: CASSVGEGRYYGYTF
J gene: TRBJ1-6; V gene: TRBV7-3; CDR3 protein: CASIQLPPVELGSPLHF
J gene: TRBJ1-1; V gene: TRBV18; CDR3 protein: CASSLEGFMNTEAFF
J gene: TRBJ2-7; V gene: TRBV13; CDR3 protein: CASSPGQGWYEQYF
J gene: TRBJ2-1; V gene: TRBV5-5; CDR3 protein: CASSLGTAPYNEQFF
J gene: TRBJ1-2; V gene: TRBV10-2; CDR3 protein: CASSEWDSLSYGYTF
J gene: TRBJ1-3; V gene: TRBV5-1; CDR3 protein: CASSLGDYSGNTIYF
J gene: TRBJ1-1; V gene: TRBV5-5; CDR3 protein: CASSLRGTDTEAFF
J gene: TRBJ2-5; V gene: TRBV5-5; CDR3 protein: CASSSQGVETQYF
J gene: TRBJ2-7; V gene: TRBV5-6; CDR3 protein: CASSLGGTPYEQYF
J gene: TRBJ2-5; V gene: TRBV7-9; CDR3 protein: CASSQRTSAETQYF
J gene: TRBJ2-1; V gene: TRBV15; CDR3 protein: CATSRELVAGGKKNEQFF
J gene: TRBJ2-5; V gene: TRBV11-2; CDR3 protein: CASSLAGGGGKGTQYF
J gene: TRBJ1-6; V gene: TRBV7-6; CDR3 protein: CASGWGGDSPLHF
J gene: TRBJ1-3; V gene: TRBV29-1; CDR3 protein: CSVGTREGGNTIYF